The present TCR beta chain was sequenced within a study of cytomegalovirus exposure and HLA in healthy donors. Researchers ran the PCR with 60 Vbeta and 13 Jbeta primers. Produced via immunoSEQ multiplex PCR; TCRdb's table is partial and in-frame only. The table shows 130,000 or so clones, with about three fifths occurring only once. CDR1 and CDR2 from the germline V gene are SGDLS and YYNGEE. This CDR3 region has 15 residues. Deletions cut 4 bases from V and 7 bases from J, with 19 bases between. V and J are TRBV9 and TRBJ2-3; D is unclear. Sequenced input: PBMCs. This receptor was identified in a middle-aged woman in good health and CMV-seropositive. In DNA, the CDR3 is TGTGCCAGCAGCCGTAGCTCCCCCATTTACTATACGCAGTATTTT. This gives the protein CASSRSSPIYYTQYF.